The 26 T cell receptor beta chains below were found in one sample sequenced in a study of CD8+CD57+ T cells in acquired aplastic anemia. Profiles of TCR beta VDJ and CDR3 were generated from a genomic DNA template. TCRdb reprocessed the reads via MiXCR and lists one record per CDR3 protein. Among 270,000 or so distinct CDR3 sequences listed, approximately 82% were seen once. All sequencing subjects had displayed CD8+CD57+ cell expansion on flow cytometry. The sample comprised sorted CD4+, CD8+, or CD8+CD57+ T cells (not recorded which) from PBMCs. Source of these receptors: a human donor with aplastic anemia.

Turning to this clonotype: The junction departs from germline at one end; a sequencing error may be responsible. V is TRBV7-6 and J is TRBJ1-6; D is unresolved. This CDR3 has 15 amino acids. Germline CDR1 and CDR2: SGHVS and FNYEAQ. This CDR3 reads CASSLAFQSKSPHHF. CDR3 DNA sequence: TGTGCCAGCAGCTTAGCGTTCCAGTCAAAATCACCCCACCACTTT. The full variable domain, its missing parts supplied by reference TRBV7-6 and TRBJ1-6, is GAGVSQSPRYKVTKRGQDVALRCDPISGHVSLYWYRQALGQGPEFLTYFNYEAQQDKSGLPNDRFSAERPEGSISTLTIQRTEQRDSAMYRCASSLAFQSKSPHHFGNGTRLTVT.

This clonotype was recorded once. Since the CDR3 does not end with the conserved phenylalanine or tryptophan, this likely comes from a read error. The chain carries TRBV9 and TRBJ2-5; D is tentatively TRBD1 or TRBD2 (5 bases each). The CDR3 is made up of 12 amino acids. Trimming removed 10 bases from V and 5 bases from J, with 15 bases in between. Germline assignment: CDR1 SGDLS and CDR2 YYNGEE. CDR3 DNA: TGTGCCGGACACGTAACGGGGGAGACCCAGTACTCC. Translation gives CAGHVTGETQYS.

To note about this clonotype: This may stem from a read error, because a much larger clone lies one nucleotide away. The CDR3 loop is CASSEGQITGGSSYNEQFF. CDR3 in DNA: TGTGCCAGCAGTGAAGGCCAGATCACAGGGGGCAGCTCCTACAATGAGCAGTTCTTC. The gene calls are TRBV25-1 and TRBJ2-1; TRBD1 matches 9 bases. Germline V gene data show CDR1 as MGHDK and CDR2 as SYGVNS. V dropped 2 bases and J dropped 0; count of bases not matched to a gene: 11. The CDR3 runs 19 residues.

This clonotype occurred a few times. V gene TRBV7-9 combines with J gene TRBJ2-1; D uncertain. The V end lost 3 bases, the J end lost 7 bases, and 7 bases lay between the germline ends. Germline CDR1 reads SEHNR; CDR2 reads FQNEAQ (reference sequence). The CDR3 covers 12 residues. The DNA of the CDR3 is TGTGCCAGCAGCTTCAGACCGAATGAGCAGTTCTTC. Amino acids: CASSFRPNEQFF.

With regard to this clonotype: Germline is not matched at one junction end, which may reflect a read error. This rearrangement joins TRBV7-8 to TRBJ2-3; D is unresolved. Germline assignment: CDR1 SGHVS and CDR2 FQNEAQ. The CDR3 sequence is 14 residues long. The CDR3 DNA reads TGTGCCAGCAGCCAAGGTACCGAGCGCCATGGCATGAGTTTT. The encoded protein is CASSQGTERHGMSF.

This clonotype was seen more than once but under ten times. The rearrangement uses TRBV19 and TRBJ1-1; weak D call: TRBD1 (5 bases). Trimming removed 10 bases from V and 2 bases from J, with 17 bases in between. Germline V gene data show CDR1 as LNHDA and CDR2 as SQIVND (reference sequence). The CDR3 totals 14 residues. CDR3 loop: CATHPGTVNTEAFF. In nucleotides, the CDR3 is TGTGCCACCCACCCCGGGACGGTTAACACTGAAGCTTTCTTT.

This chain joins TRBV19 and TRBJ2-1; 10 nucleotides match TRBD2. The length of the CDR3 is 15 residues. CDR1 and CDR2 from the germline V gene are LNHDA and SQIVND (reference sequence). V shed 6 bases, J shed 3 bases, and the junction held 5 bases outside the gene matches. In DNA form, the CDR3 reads TGTGCCAGTAGCAGGACTAGCGGACACTACAATGAGCAGTTCTTC. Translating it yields CASSRTSGHYNEQFF.

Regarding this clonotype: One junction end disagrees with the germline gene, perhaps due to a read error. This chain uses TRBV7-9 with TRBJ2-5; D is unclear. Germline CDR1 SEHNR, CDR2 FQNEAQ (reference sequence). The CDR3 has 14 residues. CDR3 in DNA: TGTGCCAGCAGCTTTCCAAGTCACGGAGAGACCCATGACTTC. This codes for CASSFPSHGETHDF.

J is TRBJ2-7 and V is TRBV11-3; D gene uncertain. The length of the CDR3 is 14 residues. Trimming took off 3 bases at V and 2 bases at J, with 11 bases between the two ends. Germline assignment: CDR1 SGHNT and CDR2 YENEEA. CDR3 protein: CASSFDLAAYEQYF. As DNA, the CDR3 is TGTGCCAGCAGCTTCGATCTCGCAGCCTACGAGCAGTACTTC.

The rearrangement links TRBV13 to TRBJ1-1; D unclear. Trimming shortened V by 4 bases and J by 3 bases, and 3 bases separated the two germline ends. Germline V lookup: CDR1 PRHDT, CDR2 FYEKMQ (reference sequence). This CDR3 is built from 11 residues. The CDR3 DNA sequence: TGTGCCAGCAGCTCAGACACTGAAGCTTTCTTT. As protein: CASSSDTEAFF.

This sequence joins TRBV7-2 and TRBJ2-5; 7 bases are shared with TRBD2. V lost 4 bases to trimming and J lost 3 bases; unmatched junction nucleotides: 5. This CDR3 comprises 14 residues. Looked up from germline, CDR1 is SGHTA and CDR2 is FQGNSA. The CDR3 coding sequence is TGTGCCAGCAGCTCCCCTCGGGGGGAAGAGACCCAGTACTTC. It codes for CASSSPRGEETQYF.

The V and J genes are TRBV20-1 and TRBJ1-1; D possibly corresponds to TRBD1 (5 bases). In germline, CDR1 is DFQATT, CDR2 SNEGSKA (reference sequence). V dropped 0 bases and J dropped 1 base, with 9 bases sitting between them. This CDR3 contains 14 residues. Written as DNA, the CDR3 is TGCAGTGCTAGAGAAACGGGGCGGAACACTGAAGCTTTCTTT. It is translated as CSARETGRNTEAFF.

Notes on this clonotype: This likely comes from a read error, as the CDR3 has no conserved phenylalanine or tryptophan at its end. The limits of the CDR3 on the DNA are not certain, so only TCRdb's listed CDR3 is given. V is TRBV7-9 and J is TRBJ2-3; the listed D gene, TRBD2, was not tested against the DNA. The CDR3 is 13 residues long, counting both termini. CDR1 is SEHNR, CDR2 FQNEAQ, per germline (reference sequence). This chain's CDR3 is CASSFQSSGTSDL.

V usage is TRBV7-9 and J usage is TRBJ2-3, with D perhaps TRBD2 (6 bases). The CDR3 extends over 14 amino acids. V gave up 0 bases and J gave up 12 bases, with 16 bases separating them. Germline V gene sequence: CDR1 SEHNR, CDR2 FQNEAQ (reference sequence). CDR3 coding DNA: TGTGCCAGCAGCTTAGCGGGAGGTTCACGGGGCCAGTATTTT. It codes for CASSLAGGSRGQYF.

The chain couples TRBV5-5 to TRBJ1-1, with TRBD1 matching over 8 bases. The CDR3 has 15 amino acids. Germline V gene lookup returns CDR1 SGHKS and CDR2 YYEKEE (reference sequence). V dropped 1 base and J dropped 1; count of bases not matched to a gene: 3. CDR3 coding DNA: TGTGCCAGCAGCTTGACAGGGACAGGGAACACTGAAGCTTTCTTT. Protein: CASSLTGTGNTEAFF.

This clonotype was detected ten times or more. The CDR3 region has the DNA TGTGCCAGCAGCTTGGGGGAGGGTCCCGATACGCAGTATTTT. This sequence encodes CASSLGEGPDTQYF. V gene TRBV5-6 combines with J gene TRBJ2-3; 7 bases fit TRBD2. V was clipped by 0 bases and J by 6 bases; unmatched bases: 4. Germline CDR1 reads SGHDT; CDR2 reads YYEEEE. This CDR3 region has 14 residues.

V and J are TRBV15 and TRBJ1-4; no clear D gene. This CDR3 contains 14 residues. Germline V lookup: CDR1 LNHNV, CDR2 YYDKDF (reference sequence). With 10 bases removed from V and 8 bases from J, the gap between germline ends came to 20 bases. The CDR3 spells CASSDNSPDEKLFF. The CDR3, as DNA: TGTGCCAGCAGTGACAACAGCCCAGACGAAAAACTGTTTTTT.

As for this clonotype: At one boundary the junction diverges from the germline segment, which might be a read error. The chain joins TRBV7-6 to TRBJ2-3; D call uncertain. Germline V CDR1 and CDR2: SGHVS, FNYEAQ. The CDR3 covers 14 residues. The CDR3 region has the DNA TGTGCCAGCAGCCAAGCTTACGGAAGCAATAAGCCCCAGTTT. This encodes CASSQAYGSNKPQF.

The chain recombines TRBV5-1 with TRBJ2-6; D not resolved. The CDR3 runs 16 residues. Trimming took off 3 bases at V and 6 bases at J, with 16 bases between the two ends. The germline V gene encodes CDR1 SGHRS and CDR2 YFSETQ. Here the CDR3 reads CASSYYSINTANVLTF. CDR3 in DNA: TGCGCCAGCAGCTATTACAGCATCAACACGGCCAACGTCCTGACTTTC.

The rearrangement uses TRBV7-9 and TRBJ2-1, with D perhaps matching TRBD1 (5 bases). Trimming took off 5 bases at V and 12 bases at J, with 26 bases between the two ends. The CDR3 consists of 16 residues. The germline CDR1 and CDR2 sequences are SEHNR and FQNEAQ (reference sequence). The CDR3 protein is CASSPVQDDQYFGQFF. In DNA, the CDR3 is TGTGCCAGCAGCCCGGTACAGGATGACCAATATTTTGGGCAGTTCTTC.

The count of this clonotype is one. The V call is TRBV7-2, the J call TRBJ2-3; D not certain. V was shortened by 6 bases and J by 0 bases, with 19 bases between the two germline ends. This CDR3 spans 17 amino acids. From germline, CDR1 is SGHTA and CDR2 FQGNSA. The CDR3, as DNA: TGTGCCAGCAGTGAAATACAAACAAGGCCCAGCACAGATACGCAGTATTTT. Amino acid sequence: CASSEIQTRPSTDTQYF.

In DNA form, the CDR3 reads TGTGCCAGCAGCTCGACCCAGGGTGCAACTAATGAAAAATTCTTC. Residues: CASSSTQGATNEKFF. The rearrangement uses TRBV7-2 and TRBJ2-1, with D possibly being TRBD1 (5 bases). The CDR3 spans 15 residues. Deletions cut 4 bases from V and 16 bases from J, with 26 bases between. Germline V gives CDR1 SGHTA, CDR2 FQGNSA.

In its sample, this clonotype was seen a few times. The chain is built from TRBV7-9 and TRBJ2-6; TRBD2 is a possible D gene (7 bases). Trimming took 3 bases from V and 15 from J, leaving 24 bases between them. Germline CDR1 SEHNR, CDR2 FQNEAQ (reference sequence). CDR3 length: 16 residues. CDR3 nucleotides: TGTGCCAGCAGCTTTGAGAGAAGCGGCGGGGGCGATGACCTGACTTTC. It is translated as CASSFERSGGGDDLTF.

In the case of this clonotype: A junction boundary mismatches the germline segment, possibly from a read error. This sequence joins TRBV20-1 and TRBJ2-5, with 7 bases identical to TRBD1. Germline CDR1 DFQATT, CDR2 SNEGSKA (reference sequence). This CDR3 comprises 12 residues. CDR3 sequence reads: CSARGGFETQYF. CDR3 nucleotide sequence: TGCAGTGCCAGAGGGGGCTTCGAGACCCAGTACTTC.

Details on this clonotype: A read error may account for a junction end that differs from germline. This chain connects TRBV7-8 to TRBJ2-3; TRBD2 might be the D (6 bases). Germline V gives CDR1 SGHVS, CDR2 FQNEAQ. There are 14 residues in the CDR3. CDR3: CASSFEGGPTAHSF. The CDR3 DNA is TGTGCCAGCAGCTTTGAGGGAGGCCCGACAGCCCATTCCTTT.

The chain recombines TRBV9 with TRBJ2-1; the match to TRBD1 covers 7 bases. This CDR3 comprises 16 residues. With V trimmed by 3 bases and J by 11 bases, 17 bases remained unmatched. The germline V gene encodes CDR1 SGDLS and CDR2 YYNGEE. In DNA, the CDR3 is TGTGCCAGCAGCGAAGGGGGCGAGAACACAGATACGCAGCAGTTCTTC. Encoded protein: CASSEGGENTDTQQFF. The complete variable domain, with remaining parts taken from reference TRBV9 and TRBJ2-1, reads DSGVTQTPKHLITATGQRVTLRCSPRSGDLSVYWYQQSLDQGLQFLIQYYNGEERAKGNILERFSAQQFPDLHSELNLSSLELGDSALYFCASSEGGENTDTQQFFGPGTRLTVL.